This TCR beta chain was sequenced in a study of T cell repertoires in aging, cancer and after chemotherapy (dated by TCRdb to 2018 to 2020). A note on the overall study: Donors were distributed across six age groups ranging from 30 or younger to 70 or older, with at least three individuals included per group. The full dataset contained several million TCR reads. A cohort of 220 or so cancer patients (94 with hematological and around 130 with solid cancers) was assembled, and roughly 98 healthy donors were included as a reference group. TCR repertoires from healthy donor controls were recorded over periods of several months to years and showed clear clonal overlap between repeated samplings. The study profiled peripheral blood TCR beta repertoires from healthy donors and cancer patients to examine immunoaging and T cell reconstitution after chemotherapy. What the study reported, not specific to this receptor: Compared with age-matched healthy donors, untreated patients with either hematological or solid cancers had significantly lower TCR diversity in the blood along with higher clonality. In healthy donors, the drop in TCR diversity with age came mainly from a loss of richness, whereas in cancer patients a loss of evenness also played a part. In both cancer cohorts, the median generation probability rose over the chemotherapy interval, which suggests that the repertoire was reconstituted through rebound thymic output. It was noted by the authors that conclusions about immunological memory after chemotherapy cannot be drawn from the repertoire data.

Turning to this clonotype: No cognate antigen has been identified for it. No quality values exist for individual bases; no much larger clone is one base distant.

Using a mixed TRB-A/B primer pool, multiplex touch-down PCR amplified rearranged TRB sequences covering the V, D and J segments. Two consecutive PCR reactions with Phusion HS II polymerase added Illumina adapters and sample indices to the amplicons. The amplicons were purified from gel with the NucleoSpin Gel and PCR Clean-up kit and then assessed with Qubit and an Agilent 2100 Bioanalyzer. The libraries were sequenced on an Illumina MiSeq with 600-cycle, single-indexed, paired-end runs. In the source study's methods: MiXCR versions 2.12 and 3.0.5 were used to process the TRB sequences. A clone was defined as each unique CDR3 nucleotide sequence, and only productive sequences supported by at least two reads were kept. The repertoire metrics were Shannon diversity, evenness, clonality (calculated as one minus evenness), and diversity profiles parameterized by alpha from 0 to 5. The IGoR algorithm was used to calculate generation probabilities of clones in the paired pre- and post-chemotherapy samples. TCRdb took the public reads, trimmed them with fastp at Q25, ran MiXCR for clone calling and kept in-frame beta chains. Under each unique CDR3 protein, matching rows form one entry showing the most common genes and DNA. TCRdb, rather than the study authors, made the V and J calls. This sample comprises about 10,000 distinct CDR3 sequences, approximately 32% of them detected only once. The leading ten clones occupy about 18% of the sample.

TCR beta rearrangements were amplified from genomic DNA isolated from peripheral blood, not from sorted cells or RNA. Sequencing was carried out using blood. The sequence derives from a human donor in good health. The donor label of this sample is uncertain.

The CDR3 reads CATSRSLAGAYNEQFF. The sequenced DNA: TGTGCCACCAGCAGGTCACTAGCGGGGGCCTACAATGAGCAGTTCTTC. The chain joins TRBV15 to TRBJ2-1; TRBD2 aligns with 11 central bases. The CDR3 starts with the cysteine, ends with the phenylalanine, and has 16 residues. Just CDR3 DNA is preserved here, 48 bases in frame from base 1. Relative to germline, V is missing 3 bases and J is missing 2 bases, with 3 bases of the junction outside any gene match. CDR1 LNHNV and CDR2 YYDKDF were looked up in the germline V gene (reference sequence).